This T cell receptor (beta chain) was identified during a study of chemoradiotherapy in HPV16-positive cancers. Across the study: Functional T-cell assays on a couple of HPV16-positive patients' cells defined candidate HPV-specific clones and common TCR motifs. General study results and limits: Better recurrence-free survival went with HPV-responsive T-cell expansion in HPV16-positive patients.

This table comes from immunoSEQ multiplex PCR, and its TCRdb copy is limited to in-frame clones, with some not included. The sample comprises around 1,300 clones, 60% to 85% of which are singletons, and roughly 15% rests with the top ten. Regarding this clone: Its antigen remains unidentified.

Trimming took 0 bases from V and 8 from J; bases not matched to a gene: 11. There are 18 residues in the CDR3. The germline V gene encodes CDR1 LGHNA and CDR2 YNFKEQ. Sequenced here: tumor tissue, sampled from a patient who underwent chemoradiotherapy. The chain combines TRBV4-2 with TRBJ2-4, with TRBD2 matching 12 bases. The sequence was obtained from a human donor with HPV-associated anogenital cancer. The chain's CDR3 is CASSQEGLAGGLEDIQYF. The CDR3 DNA is TGTGCCAGCAGCCAAGAGGGACTAGCGGGTGGCCTTGAGGACATTCAGTACTTC.